These 3 T cell receptor beta chains were sequenced from one sample in a study of T cell responses to AZD1222 COVID-19 vaccine. Sequencing used immunoSEQ multiplex PCR; TCRdb keeps in-frame clones, though not all of them. The data show 100,000 or so clones, roughly 90% seen once. The source was peripheral blood, collected on day 0 of AZD1222 vaccination. Receptors originate from an adult in good health.

This clone was detected a few times. The chain couples TRBV4-2 to TRBJ2-5; D not resolved. Germline V gene data show CDR1 as LGHNA and CDR2 as YNFKEQ. The CDR3 has 15 amino acids. V was shortened by 2 bases and J by 3 bases, with 13 bases between the two germline ends. Written as DNA, the CDR3 is TGTGCCAGCAGCCAATACCGGTCAAACAAAGAGACCCAGTACTTC. Protein: CASSQYRSNKETQYF.

This chain connects TRBV25-1 to TRBJ1-2, with D possibly matching TRBD1 (6 bases). CDR3 length: 13 amino acids. Looked up from germline, CDR1 is MGHDK and CDR2 is SYGVNS. V shed 8 bases and J shed 4 bases, with 14 bases lying between them. In nucleotides, the CDR3 is TGTGCCAGCTCCAACGACAGGTCCTATGGCTACACCTTC. Translating it yields CASSNDRSYGYTF.

A single count supports this clone. This sequence joins TRBV4-2 and TRBJ1-2; 9 bases align to TRBD1. CDR1 is LGHNA, CDR2 YNFKEQ, per germline. V was clipped by 6 bases and J by 7 bases; unmatched bases: 18. The CDR3 covers 17 residues. The CDR3 loop is CASRKRTGVMENGGYTF. CDR3 in DNA: TGTGCCAGCAGAAAAAGGACAGGGGTCATGGAGAATGGTGGCTACACCTTC.